Each of the 31 T cell receptor beta chains below was sequenced from the same sample in a study of PD-1 blockade in classical Hodgkin lymphoma. The protocol was immunoSEQ multiplex PCR, while the TCRdb copy is restricted to in-frame clones and leaves out a portion. The sample has 100,000 or so clones; roughly 91% are singletons. Time point here: cycle 4 day 1 (C4D1), after less than seven weeks of nivolumab. Patients all relapsed after autologous stem cell transplantation, and there was variation in brentuximab vedotin exposure. The sample consisted of peripheral blood mononuclear cells (PBMCs), taken before the fourth cycle of nivolumab. The receptors originated from a human donor with classical Hodgkin lymphoma.

This chain joins TRBV2 and TRBJ1-4; a possible D gene is TRBD1 (5 bases). Per the germline V gene, CDR1 is SNHLY and CDR2 is FYNNEI. Trimming shortened V by 8 bases and J by 13 bases, and 29 bases separated the two germline ends. This CDR3 comprises 16 residues. CDR3 residues: CASQRGFGGSEGRLFF. In DNA form, the CDR3 reads TGTGCCAGCCAACGAGGCTTTGGGGGGTCAGAGGGCAGACTGTTTTTT.

V usage is TRBV9 and J usage is TRBJ1-5; possibly TRBD1 for D (6 bases). The CDR3 runs 15 residues. The germline gives CDR1 SGDLS, CDR2 YYNGEE. With 4 bases removed from V and 5 bases from J, the gap between germline ends came to 16 bases. CDR3 bases: TGTGCCAGCAGCACTGGACAGAACCCATATCAGCCCCAGCATTTT. Residues: CASSTGQNPYQPQHF.

The rearrangement uses TRBV19 and TRBJ2-3; 8 nucleotides match TRBD2. Germline assignment: CDR1 LNHDA and CDR2 SQIVND (reference sequence). V was pared by 1 base and J by 4 bases, with 7 bases of the junction left unmatched. The CDR3 has 16 amino acids. The CDR3 reads CASSIAAGTRSDTQYF. The CDR3 region has the DNA TGTGCCAGTAGTATAGCGGCCGGGACTAGATCAGATACGCAGTATTTT.

V and J are TRBV5-1 and TRBJ2-6; 11 nucleotides agree with TRBD1. Germline-derived CDR1 and CDR2 are SGHRS and YFSETQ. V was clipped by 2 bases and J by 1 base; unmatched bases: 11. CDR3 length equals 20 residues. The CDR3 protein is CASSFWDRGAPSSGANVLTF. CDR3 nucleotide sequence: TGCGCCAGCAGCTTCTGGGACAGGGGGGCCCCTTCTTCTGGGGCCAACGTCCTGACTTTC.

In this sample, this clone turned up once. The rearrangement links TRBV9 to TRBJ2-7; 9 bases align to TRBD1. CDR1 and CDR2 from the germline V gene are SGDLS and YYNGEE. The CDR3 spans 18 residues. The trim removed 3 bases at V and 1 base at J, leaving 14 bases unmatched. The DNA for the CDR3 is TGTGCCAGCAGCGATGGACAGGGGATCCGGGCACGGTCCTACGAGCAGTACTTC. Translating it yields CASSDGQGIRARSYEQYF.

The rearrangement joins TRBV27 to TRBJ2-3, with TRBD1 as a possible D gene (6 bases). Between the trimmed V and J ends, which lost 4 bases and 8 bases, there was a span of 10 bases. This CDR3 is built from 12 residues. Germline CDR1 MNHEY, CDR2 SMNVEV (reference sequence). CDR3 coding DNA: TGTGCCAGCAGTTCCGGACAGCCTACGCAGTATTTT. Encoded protein: CASSSGQPTQYF.

V usage is TRBV28 and J usage is TRBJ1-1; 7 bases are shared with TRBD1. This CDR3 is 14 amino acids long. The J segment lost 11 bases and the V segment lost 4 bases, leaving 13 bases of the junction unmatched. Germline lookup yields CDR1 MDHEN and CDR2 SYDVKM. Written as DNA, the CDR3 is TGTGCCAGCAGTTCAAATACAGGGGAGCCGGAGGCTTTCTTT. It is translated as CASSSNTGEPEAFF.

The chain links TRBV2 to TRBJ2-1, with a weak D call TRBD2 (5 bases). There are 13 residues in the CDR3. CDR1 is SNHLY, CDR2 FYNNEI, per germline. This chain's CDR3 is CAIAKTSYNEQFF. The DNA for the CDR3 is TGTGCTATAGCGAAGACTTCCTACAATGAGCAGTTCTTC.

V and J are TRBV9 and TRBJ2-3, with TRBD1 matching over 7 bases. The germline CDR1 and CDR2 sequences are SGDLS and YYNGEE. V shed 7 bases and J 4 bases; nucleotides not matched to a gene: 9. The CDR3 is 14 residues long. The CDR3 sequence is CASDRQGGPDTQYF. In DNA, the CDR3 is TGTGCCAGCGATCGACAGGGTGGGCCAGATACGCAGTATTTT.

V is TRBV28 and J is TRBJ1-2; tentatively, D is TRBD1 (5 bases). CDR1 and CDR2 from the germline V gene are MDHEN and SYDVKM. V lost 11 bases to trimming and J lost 7 bases, with 17 bases between them. The CDR3 consists of 12 residues. The CDR3: CAGGGIPFGYTF. CDR3 coding DNA: TGTGCCGGGGGGGGTATTCCGTTTGGCTACACCTTC.

This clone was detected only a few times. V gene TRBV2 combines with J gene TRBJ2-7; a weak D match, TRBD1 (5 bases). Germline CDR1 SNHLY, CDR2 FYNNEI. Trimming stripped 5 bases from V and 5 bases from J, with 13 bases between. This CDR3 region has 13 residues. Written as DNA, the CDR3 is TGTGCCAGCAGTAGGGGCGTCCACGACGAGCAGTACTTC. Its translation is CASSRGVHDEQYF.

J is TRBJ1-1 and V is TRBV6-5; no reliable D call. Trimming took 6 bases from V and 1 from J, leaving 12 bases between them. Germline V lookup: CDR1 MNHEY, CDR2 SVGAGI. The CDR3 runs to 14 residues. The CDR3 DNA follows: TGTGCCAGCAGAGAAGAACGGACGAACACTGAAGCTTTCTTT. Encoded protein: CASREERTNTEAFF.

CDR3 region: CASSPWGRGDYEQYF. The CDR3 DNA sequence: TGTGCCAGCAGCCCCTGGGGGCGGGGGGATTACGAGCAGTACTTC. The V and J genes are TRBV5-6 and TRBJ2-7, with 8 nucleotides matching TRBD2. Germline CDR1 reads SGHDT; CDR2 reads YYEEEE. The trim removed 4 bases at V and 4 bases at J, leaving 10 bases unmatched. CDR3 length: 15 residues.

The chain couples TRBV7-8 to TRBJ1-5; tentatively, D is TRBD1 (6 bases). Germline assignment: CDR1 SGHVS and CDR2 FQNEAQ. Trimming stripped 6 bases from V and 5 bases from J, with 20 bases between. There are 16 residues in the CDR3. The CDR3 DNA sequence: TGTGCCAGCAGGCCAACCGGGACACAGGGCCATCAGCCCCAGCATTTT. Protein product: CASRPTGTQGHQPQHF.

V usage is TRBV5-6 and J usage is TRBJ1-1; TRBD1 aligns across 8 bases. Trimming at V came to 1 base and at J to 2 bases, leaving 4 bases not matched to a gene. From germline, CDR1 is SGHDT and CDR2 YYEEEE. This CDR3 has 15 amino acids. Here the CDR3 DNA reads TGTGCCAGCAGCTTGACGGCAGGGGGCAACACTGAAGCTTTCTTT. Protein sequence: CASSLTAGGNTEAFF.

This chain links TRBV6-4 with TRBJ2-3; maybe TRBD2 (7 bases). The CDR3 extends over 15 amino acids. The V gene lost 4 bases and the J gene lost 5 bases, with 16 bases spanning the gap. Germline lookup yields CDR1 MRHNA and CDR2 SNTAGT. The CDR3 nucleotides read TGTGCCAGCAGTGTAAGGGGGAGGGCCATAGATACGCAGTATTTT. Translating it yields CASSVRGRAIDTQYF.

This chain connects TRBV12-5 to TRBJ1-2; TRBD1 matches at 9 bases. The CDR3 consists of 19 residues. CDR1 and CDR2 from the germline V gene are LGHNT and FRNRAP. Trimming cost V 5 bases and J 5 bases; bases outside gene matches: 21. This CDR3 reads CASGPTSRDRESGGYGYTF. CDR3 bases: TGTGCTAGTGGTCCCACGAGCCGGGACAGGGAATCAGGGGGGTATGGCTACACCTTC.

The DNA for the CDR3 is TGTGCCAGTAGTATATTGGTCCTCGCGGGAGATACGCAGTATTTT. It codes for CASSILVLAGDTQYF. The chain recombines TRBV19 with TRBJ2-3, with D perhaps matching TRBD2 (5 bases). Germline assignment: CDR1 LNHDA and CDR2 SQIVND (reference sequence). The V end lost 2 bases, the J end lost 5 bases, and 14 bases lay between the germline ends. There are 15 residues in the CDR3. Combining the CDR3 with reference TRBV19 and TRBJ2-3 gives the whole variable domain DGGITQSPKYLFRKEGQNVTLSCEQNLNHDAMYWYRQDPGQGLRLIYYSQIVNDFQKGDIAEGYSVSREKKESFPLTVTSAQKNPTAFYLCASSILVLAGDTQYFGPGTRLTVL.

The chain recombines TRBV2 with TRBJ1-2; the D gene is possibly TRBD1 (5 bases). The CDR3 has 13 residues. The germline V gene has CDR1 SNHLY and CDR2 FYNNEI. The V and J ends lost 3 bases and 6 bases respectively, with 11 bases between them. The CDR3 is CASSDRVGDGYTF. The CDR3 bases are TGTGCCAGCAGTGACAGGGTTGGGGATGGCTACACCTTC.

The J gene is TRBJ2-1, the V gene TRBV15; D unresolved. Trimming removed 0 bases from V and 7 bases from J, with 16 bases in between. Germline V gene data show CDR1 as LNHNV and CDR2 as YYDKDF (reference sequence). The CDR3 totals 16 residues. CDR3 region: CATSRDHYQAANEQFF. The DNA of the CDR3 is TGTGCCACCAGCAGAGATCACTACCAGGCCGCTAATGAGCAGTTCTTC.

The V gene is TRBV10-3, the J gene TRBJ1-2; TRBD1 matches 8 bases. CDR1 and CDR2 from the germline V gene are ENHRY and SYGVKD. CDR3 length equals 12 residues. J lost 8 bases, V lost 6 bases, and 5 bases had no gene match. The CDR3 DNA sequence: TGTGCCATCAGGCAGGGGGCCTGGGGCTACACCTTC. This translates into CAIRQGAWGYTF.

CDR3 sequence: CSAVGAFLGDTQYF. CDR3 DNA: TGCAGCGCGGTCGGGGCCTTTCTGGGAGATACGCAGTATTTT. This chain links TRBV29-1 with TRBJ2-3; D is perhaps TRBD1 or TRBD2 (5 bases each). CDR1 is SQVTM and CDR2 is ANQGSEA in the germline V gene. The CDR3 runs 14 residues. V was trimmed by 7 bases and J by 5 bases, leaving 19 bases between them.

A word on this clone: The sample holds other DNA sequences that translate to the same CDR3. The rearrangement uses TRBV5-1 and TRBJ2-5; TRBD2 matches 7 bases. The ends lost 0 bases at V and 1 base at J; junction bases unmatched: 0. Germline CDR1 is SGHRS and CDR2 is YFSETQ. This CDR3 comprises 14 residues. The CDR3: CASSLAGGQETQYF. In DNA form, the CDR3 reads TGCGCCAGCAGCTTGGCGGGGGGCCAAGAGACCCAGTACTTC.

The V and J genes are TRBV19 and TRBJ1-1, with D tentatively TRBD1 (6 bases). V lost 2 bases, J lost 3 bases, and 13 bases lay in between. Germline V CDR1 and CDR2: LNHDA, SQIVND (reference sequence). CDR3 length: 15 amino acids. CDR3 bases: TGTGCCAGTAGTATATGGGGGGCCGTGGACACTGAAGCTTTCTTT. Its protein is CASSIWGAVDTEAFF.

V usage is TRBV27 and J usage is TRBJ2-5, with D perhaps matching TRBD1 or TRBD2 (6 bases each). V was cut by 5 bases and J by 4 bases, with 14 bases left in between. The CDR3 is 14 residues long. CDR1 MNHEY and CDR2 SMNVEV come from the germline V gene (reference sequence). CDR3 loop: CASSGGPGIETQYF. DNA of the CDR3: TGTGCCAGCAGTGGGGGGCCGGGGATAGAGACCCAGTACTTC.

This chain joins TRBV25-1 and TRBJ1-2; TRBD1 is a possible D gene (5 bases). The V gene's germline CDR1 is MGHDK and CDR2 SYGVNS. V was shortened by 6 bases and J by 7 bases, with 15 bases between the two germline ends. The CDR3 has 13 amino acids. The CDR3 DNA reads as TGTGCCAGCAGGGCCTCTGGGGCGGGTGGCTACACCTTC. Translation gives CASRASGAGGYTF.

The rearrangement uses TRBV6-5 and TRBJ1-5; maybe TRBD1 (5 bases). The CDR3 sequence is 15 residues long. Germline V gene data show CDR1 as MNHEY and CDR2 as SVGAGI. Trimming pared 6 bases from V and 1 base from J, leaving 13 bases between. The CDR3: CASSPPGTSNQPQHF. The DNA of the CDR3 is TGTGCCAGCAGCCCGCCGGGGACCAGCAATCAGCCCCAGCATTTT.

This chain links TRBV9 with TRBJ1-2; tentative D call: TRBD1 (6 bases). V was pared by 4 bases and J by 6 bases, with 16 bases between. Germline CDR1 is SGDLS and CDR2 is YYNGEE. This CDR3 is built from 14 residues. This chain's CDR3 is CASSFEEGGHGYTF. The CDR3 DNA reads as TGTGCCAGCAGCTTCGAGGAAGGGGGGCATGGCTACACCTTC.

V gene TRBV28 combines with J gene TRBJ1-4; the D is unclear. CDR1 and CDR2 from the germline V gene are MDHEN and SYDVKM. Trimming took off 3 bases at V and 0 bases at J, with 8 bases between the two ends. This CDR3 comprises 15 residues. CDR3 in amino acids: CASSFPGATNEKLFF. CDR3 sequence (DNA): TGTGCCAGCAGTTTCCCGGGTGCAACTAATGAAAAACTGTTTTTT.

The chain carries TRBV10-2 and TRBJ2-3, with TRBD2 as a possible D gene (6 bases). CDR3 length equals 13 residues. Trimming took off 8 bases at V and 2 bases at J, with 11 bases between the two ends. Germline V lookup: CDR1 WSHSY, CDR2 SAAADI. For the CDR3, the DNA is TGCGCCAGCGGCGGGACTGCCACAGATACGCAGTATTTT. As protein: CASGGTATDTQYF.

The chain links TRBV7-8 to TRBJ1-3; D may be TRBD1 (6 bases). From germline, CDR1 is SGHVS and CDR2 FQNEAQ. The CDR3 runs 16 residues. The V end lost 4 bases, the J end lost 0 bases, and 13 bases lay between the germline ends. Here the CDR3 DNA reads TGTGCCAGCAGCTCGCAGACAGGCATCTCTGGAAACACCATATATTTT. It specifies CASSSQTGISGNTIYF.